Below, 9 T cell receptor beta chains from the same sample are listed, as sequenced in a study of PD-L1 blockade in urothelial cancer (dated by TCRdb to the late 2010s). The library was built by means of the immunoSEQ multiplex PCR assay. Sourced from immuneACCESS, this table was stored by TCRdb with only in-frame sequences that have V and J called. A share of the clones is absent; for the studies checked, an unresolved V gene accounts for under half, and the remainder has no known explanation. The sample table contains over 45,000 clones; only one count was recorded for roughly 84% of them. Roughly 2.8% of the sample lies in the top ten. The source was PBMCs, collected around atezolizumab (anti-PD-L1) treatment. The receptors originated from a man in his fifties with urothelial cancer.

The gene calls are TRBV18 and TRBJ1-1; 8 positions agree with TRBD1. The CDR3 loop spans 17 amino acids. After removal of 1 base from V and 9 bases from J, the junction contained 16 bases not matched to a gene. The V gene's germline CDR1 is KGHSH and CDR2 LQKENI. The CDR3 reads CASSPQLVTGTGFQAFF. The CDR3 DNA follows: TGTGCCAGCTCACCACAGTTAGTTACGGGGACAGGATTCCAAGCTTTCTTT.

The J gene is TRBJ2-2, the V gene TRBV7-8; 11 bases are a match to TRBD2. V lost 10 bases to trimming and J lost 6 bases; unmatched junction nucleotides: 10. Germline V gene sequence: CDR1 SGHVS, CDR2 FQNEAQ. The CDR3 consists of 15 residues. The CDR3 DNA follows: TGTGCCATCCGAGGGCTAGCGGGAGGTTCCGGGGAGCTGTTTTTT. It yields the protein CAIRGLAGGSGELFF. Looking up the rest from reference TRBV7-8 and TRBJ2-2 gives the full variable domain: GAGVSQSPRYKVAKRGQDVALRCDPISGHVSLFWYQQALGQGPEFLTYFQNEAQLDKSGLPSDRFFAERPEGSVSTLKIQRTQQEDSAVYLCAIRGLAGGSGELFFGEGSRLTVL.

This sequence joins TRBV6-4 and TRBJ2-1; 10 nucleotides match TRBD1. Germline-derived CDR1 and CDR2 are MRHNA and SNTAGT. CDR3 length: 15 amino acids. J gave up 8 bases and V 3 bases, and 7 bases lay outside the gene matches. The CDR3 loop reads CASSEAGDRGYEQFF. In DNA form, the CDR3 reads TGTGCCAGCAGTGAAGCTGGGGACAGGGGTTATGAGCAGTTCTTC.

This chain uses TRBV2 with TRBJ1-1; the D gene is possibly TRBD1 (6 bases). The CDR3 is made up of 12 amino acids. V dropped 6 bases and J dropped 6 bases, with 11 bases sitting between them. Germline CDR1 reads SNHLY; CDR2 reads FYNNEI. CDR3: CASSRGGPEAFF. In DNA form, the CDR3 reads TGTGCCAGCAGCCGAGGGGGACCTGAAGCTTTCTTT.

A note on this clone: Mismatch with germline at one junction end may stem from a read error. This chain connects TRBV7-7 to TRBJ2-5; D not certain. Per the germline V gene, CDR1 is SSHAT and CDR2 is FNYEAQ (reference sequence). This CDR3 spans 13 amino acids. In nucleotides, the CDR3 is TGTGCTAGCAGCCCCGGTCCCGAGGAGACCCAGTACTTC. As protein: CASSPGPEETQYF.

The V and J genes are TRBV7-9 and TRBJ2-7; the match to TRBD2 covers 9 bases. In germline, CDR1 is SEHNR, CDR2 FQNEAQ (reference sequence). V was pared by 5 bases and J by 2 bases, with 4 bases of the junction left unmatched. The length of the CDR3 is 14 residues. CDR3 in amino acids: CASSAGLAPYEQYF. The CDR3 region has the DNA TGTGCCAGCAGCGCGGGACTAGCCCCCTACGAGCAGTACTTC.

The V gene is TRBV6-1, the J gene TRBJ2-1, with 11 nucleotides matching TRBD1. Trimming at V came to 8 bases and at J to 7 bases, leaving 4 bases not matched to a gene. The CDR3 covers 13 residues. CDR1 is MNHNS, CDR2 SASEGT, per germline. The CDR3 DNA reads TGTGCCAGCGGCGGACAGGGGGCGAATGAGCAGTTCTTC. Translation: CASGGQGANEQFF.

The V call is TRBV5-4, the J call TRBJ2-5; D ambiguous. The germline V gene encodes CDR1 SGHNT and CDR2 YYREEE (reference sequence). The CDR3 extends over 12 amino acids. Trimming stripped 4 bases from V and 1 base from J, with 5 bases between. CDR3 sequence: CASSQSQETQYF. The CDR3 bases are TGTGCCAGCAGCCAGTCCCAAGAGACCCAGTACTTC.

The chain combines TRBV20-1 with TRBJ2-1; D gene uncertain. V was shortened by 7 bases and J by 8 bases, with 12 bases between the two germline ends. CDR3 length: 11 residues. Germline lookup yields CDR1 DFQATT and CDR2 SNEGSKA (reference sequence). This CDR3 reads CSVYSTYEQFF. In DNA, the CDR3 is TGCAGTGTTTATAGCACTTATGAGCAGTTCTTC.